These 28 T cell receptor beta chains came from one sample sequenced in a study of radiation and T cells in renal cell carcinoma. Generated by immunoSEQ multiplex PCR, the TCRdb table keeps only in-frame clones and is missing some. The sample has about 150,000 clones; approximately 86% are singletons. The time point was: blood 2 weeks post-SBRT. Treatment: 15 Gy SBRT to primary tumor, nephrectomy 4 weeks later. Specimen: blood, collected from a patient whose treatment included radiotherapy and nephrectomy. These receptors originate from a woman aged 50 to 60 with renal cell carcinoma.

The chain couples TRBV9 to TRBJ1-6; no clear D. Trimming removed 1 base at V and 4 bases at J, with 6 bases between. The CDR3 is 14 amino acids. CDR1 SGDLS and CDR2 YYNGEE come from the germline V gene. The CDR3 DNA is TGTGCCAGCAGCGTACAACTGTATAATTCACCCCTCCACTTT. Encoded protein: CASSVQLYNSPLHF.

This clone was seen a single time. The chain employs TRBV5-1 and TRBJ1-1; TRBD1 matches at 12 bases. CDR3 length: 16 amino acids. Germline V gives CDR1 SGHRS, CDR2 YFSETQ. V lost 0 bases to trimming and J lost 7 bases; unmatched junction nucleotides: 7. In DNA, the CDR3 is TGCGCCAGCAGCTTGGTCTCCGGGACAGGGGGCGGTGAAGCTTTCTTT. Its protein product is CASSLVSGTGGGEAFF.

This clone has a single count. The chain carries TRBV29-1 and TRBJ1-5; possible D gene TRBD1, 5 bases. This CDR3 is 13 amino acids long. The V end was cut by 7 bases, the J end by 1 base, with 11 bases between. Per germline, CDR1 SQVTM and CDR2 ANQGSEA. CDR3 in DNA: TGCAGCGCCGGGGGGGGGAGCAATCAGCCCCAGCATTTT. Protein: CSAGGGSNQPQHF.

The chain employs TRBV29-1 and TRBJ1-5; D may be TRBD1 (6 bases). The CDR3 consists of 15 residues. Germline CDR1 reads SQVTM; CDR2 reads ANQGSEA. The germline V and J ends were trimmed by 6 bases and 0 bases, with 15 bases remaining between them. The CDR3 bases are TGCAGCGTCACCACGGACAGTATTAGCAATCAGCCCCAGCATTTT. Its protein product is CSVTTDSISNQPQHF. The full variable domain, its missing parts supplied by reference TRBV29-1 and TRBJ1-5, is SAVISQKPSRDICQRGTSLTIQCQVDSQVTMMFWYRQQPGQSLTLIATANQGSEATYESGFVIDKFPISRPNLTFSTLTVSNMSPEDSSIYLCSVTTDSISNQPQHFGDGTRLSIL.

This clone was observed once. The chain has TRBV2 and TRBJ1-5; 7 bases fit TRBD1. The CDR3 is 15 residues long. Germline lookup yields CDR1 SNHLY and CDR2 FYNNEI. The V and J ends lost 6 bases and 4 bases, in that order; junction bases with no gene match: 9. CDR3 sequence (DNA): TGTGCCAGCAGGCGGGACAGTCTAGAAAATCAGCCCCAGCATTTT. This gives the protein CASRRDSLENQPQHF. Full variable domain (missing parts from reference TRBV2 and TRBJ1-5): EPEVTQTPSHQVTQMGQEVILRCVPISNHLYFYWYRQILGQKVEFLVSFYNNEISEKSEIFDDQFSVERPDGSNFTLKIRSTKLEDSAMYFCASRRDSLENQPQHFGDGTRLSIL.

The chain carries TRBV9 and TRBJ2-6; D remains ambiguous. V lost 1 base and J 0 bases, leaving 5 bases between the germline ends. The germline V gene encodes CDR1 SGDLS and CDR2 YYNGEE. CDR3 length equals 15 residues. In DNA, the CDR3 is TGTGCCAGCAGCGTATCCCCCTCTGGGGCCAACGTCCTGACTTTC. It yields the protein CASSVSPSGANVLTF.

The chain recombines TRBV5-1 with TRBJ1-2, with D unresolved. This CDR3 is 15 amino acids long. V was clipped by 2 bases and J by 7 bases, with 18 bases between them. Per germline, CDR1 SGHRS and CDR2 YFSETQ. The CDR3 coding sequence is TGCGCCAGCAGCTTCTCCGAAGGATTCACGGGTGGCTACACCTTC. It specifies CASSFSEGFTGGYTF.

The chain couples TRBV7-9 to TRBJ1-2; D is ambiguous. The germline gives CDR1 SEHNR, CDR2 FQNEAQ (reference sequence). Trimming shortened V by 2 bases and J by 4 bases, and 14 bases separated the two germline ends. CDR3 length: 15 residues. The CDR3 DNA is TGTGCCAGCAGCTTAAATCCCCGCGGTACCTATGGCTACACCTTC. Its protein product is CASSLNPRGTYGYTF.

The chain is built from TRBV6-5 and TRBJ1-6; tentative D call: TRBD1 (5 bases). The germline V and J ends were trimmed by 2 bases and 10 bases, with 9 bases remaining between them. The CDR3 has 13 residues. The germline CDR1 and CDR2 sequences are MNHEY and SVGAGI. CDR3 coding DNA: TGTGCCAGCAGTTACGGGACGGCATCACCCCTCCACTTT. Translation: CASSYGTASPLHF.

The V call is TRBV6-5, the J call TRBJ1-5; 7 nucleotides align to TRBD1. Trimming cost V 6 bases and J 6 bases; bases outside gene matches: 5. CDR3 length: 13 residues. Germline CDR1 and CDR2: MNHEY and SVGAGI. Here the CDR3 reads CASRPTGSQPQHF. CDR3 coding DNA: TGTGCCAGCAGACCGACAGGGAGTCAGCCCCAGCATTTT.

This clone was detected once. The chain combines TRBV5-1 with TRBJ1-2; D is perhaps TRBD1 (6 bases). This CDR3 has 15 residues. V was clipped by 4 bases and J by 0 bases, with 13 bases between them. Per the germline V gene, CDR1 is SGHRS and CDR2 is YFSETQ. The CDR3 loop reads CASSPAGATNYGYTF. DNA of the CDR3: TGCGCCAGCAGCCCGGCAGGGGCAACTAACTATGGCTACACCTTC.

The CDR3 spells CASSVGTGMNTEAFF. CDR3 nucleotide sequence: TGTGCCAGCAGTGTAGGGACAGGGATGAACACTGAAGCTTTCTTT. J is TRBJ1-1 and V is TRBV2, with TRBD1 matching over 9 bases. Germline CDR1 and CDR2: SNHLY and FYNNEI. This CDR3 has 15 residues. V dropped 4 bases and J dropped 0; count of bases not matched to a gene: 3.

The chain recombines TRBV19 with TRBJ2-2; TRBD1 matches at 9 bases. The V gene end was trimmed by 6 bases and the J gene end by 6 bases; junction bases not matched to a gene: 8. Germline V gives CDR1 LNHDA, CDR2 SQIVND (reference sequence). The CDR3 consists of 15 residues. The CDR3 sequence: CASRYYGTGSGELFF. The CDR3 DNA sequence: TGTGCCAGTAGATACTACGGGACAGGGTCCGGGGAGCTGTTTTTT.

The chain has TRBV2 and TRBJ1-4; TRBD1 matches 8 bases. The V gene's germline CDR1 is SNHLY and CDR2 FYNNEI. This CDR3 is built from 14 residues. Trimming cost V 6 bases and J 3 bases; bases outside gene matches: 3. CDR3 DNA: TGTGCCAGCAGGGACAGGGTGGCTAATGAAAAACTGTTTTTT. Its translation: CASRDRVANEKLFF.

V is TRBV9 and J is TRBJ2-3, with D possibly matching TRBD2 (6 bases). This CDR3 region has 16 residues. Trimming took 0 bases from V and 0 from J, leaving 11 bases between them. Looked up from germline, CDR1 is SGDLS and CDR2 is YYNGEE. In DNA form, the CDR3 reads TGTGCCAGCAGCGTAGGTAATAGCGGTAGCACAGATACGCAGTATTTT. This codes for CASSVGNSGSTDTQYF.

This clone was seen a few times. V usage is TRBV19 and J usage is TRBJ1-5, with D unresolved. Germline CDR1 reads LNHDA; CDR2 reads SQIVND (reference sequence). V was trimmed by 4 bases and J by 4 bases, leaving 5 bases between them. The CDR3 runs 12 residues. This chain's CDR3 is CASSSRNQPQHF. The CDR3 bases are TGTGCCAGTAGTAGCAGAAATCAGCCCCAGCATTTT.

This chain uses TRBV5-1 with TRBJ2-2; D tentatively reads TRBD1 or TRBD2 (5 bases each). Between the trimmed V and J ends, which lost 4 bases and 0 bases, there was a span of 10 bases. The germline V gene has CDR1 SGHRS and CDR2 YFSETQ. The CDR3 is made up of 15 amino acids. CDR3 loop: CASSPGRTNTGELFF. DNA for the CDR3: TGCGCCAGCAGCCCGGGACGGACGAACACCGGGGAGCTGTTTTTT.

The chain recombines TRBV19 with TRBJ2-2, with D possibly being TRBD2 (6 bases). Germline CDR1 LNHDA, CDR2 SQIVND (reference sequence). This CDR3 is 16 amino acids long. V lost 1 base and J lost 1, with 10 bases in between. CDR3 coding DNA: TGTGCCAGTAGTATAGCCGGGACTTTGAACACCGGGGAGCTGTTTTTT. It codes for CASSIAGTLNTGELFF.

The J gene is TRBJ1-1, the V gene TRBV6-5; maybe TRBD1 (5 bases). CDR3 length: 14 amino acids. V was clipped by 6 bases and J by 1 base, with 12 bases between them. Germline V gene sequence: CDR1 MNHEY, CDR2 SVGAGI. CDR3: CASRRGTGNTEAFF. The CDR3 DNA sequence: TGTGCCAGCAGGCGAGGAACAGGGAACACTGAAGCTTTCTTT.

The chain joins TRBV7-3 to TRBJ2-7; 13 bases map to TRBD2. Germline trimming cut 4 bases from V and 7 bases from J; bases unmatched to any gene: 10. Germline CDR1 reads SGHTA; CDR2 reads FQGTGA. The CDR3 spans 16 residues. CDR3 sequence: CASSSTRLAGGMEQYF. The CDR3 DNA is TGTGCCAGCAGCTCGACGAGACTAGCGGGGGGTATGGAGCAGTACTTC.

This chain connects TRBV4-1 to TRBJ1-6; no clear D gene. V was shortened by 3 bases and J by 1 base, with 10 bases between the two germline ends. The CDR3 extends over 16 amino acids. CDR1 is MGHRA, CDR2 YSYEKL, per germline. This CDR3 is CASSQDLLSYNSPLHF. CDR3 nucleotide sequence: TGCGCCAGCAGCCAGGATCTGCTGTCCTATAATTCACCCCTCCACTTT.

V usage is TRBV7-3 and J usage is TRBJ2-2; D unclear. CDR3 length: 15 amino acids. The V gene's germline CDR1 is SGHTA and CDR2 FQGTGA. Trimming took off 3 bases at V and 1 base at J, with 9 bases between the two ends. CDR3 in DNA: TGTGCCAGCAGCTTCGGTGGCAGGAACACCGGGGAGCTGTTTTTT. This sequence encodes CASSFGGRNTGELFF.

This clone was seen ten or more times. This chain joins TRBV2 and TRBJ1-3; D unclear. The ends were cut back, 7 bases at V and 2 bases at J, with 9 bases in the middle. CDR3 size: 13 residues. Germline CDR1 reads SNHLY; CDR2 reads FYNNEI. This chain's CDR3 is CASNSAPGNTIYF. The CDR3 DNA follows: TGTGCCAGCAACAGTGCCCCTGGAAACACCATATATTTT.

The genes are TRBV5-1 and TRBJ1-1; the match to TRBD1 covers 9 bases. CDR3 length equals 15 residues. CDR1 SGHRS and CDR2 YFSETQ come from the germline V gene. V shed 3 bases, J shed 3 bases, and the junction held 6 bases outside the gene matches. This CDR3 reads CASSSNRGHDTEAFF. The CDR3 DNA reads TGCGCCAGCAGCTCAAACAGGGGGCACGACACTGAAGCTTTCTTT.

The chain couples TRBV15 to TRBJ1-5; the D gene is possibly TRBD1 (6 bases). Per the germline V gene, CDR1 is LNHNV and CDR2 is YYDKDF (reference sequence). V lost 1 base to trimming and J lost 6 bases, with 10 bases between them. This CDR3 comprises 14 residues. For the CDR3, the DNA is TGTGCCACCAGCAGAGCAGGGGCGGTTCAGCCCCAGCATTTT. This translates into CATSRAGAVQPQHF.

This clone appeared once. The CDR3 coding sequence is TGTGCCAGCTCACTCGACGGCAGGGTCGGGGCTGGATCTTCACCCCTCCACTTT. Its protein is CASSLDGRVGAGSSPLHF. The chain has TRBV18 and TRBJ1-6; D is perhaps TRBD1 (5 bases). V was clipped by 4 bases and J by 9 bases, with 25 bases between them. CDR1 KGHSH and CDR2 LQKENI come from the germline V gene. The CDR3 extends over 18 amino acids.

To note about this clone: A read error may produce the germline difference seen at one junction end. This chain joins TRBV20-1 and TRBJ1-2; D unclear. CDR1 and CDR2 from the germline V gene are DFQATT and SNEGSKA (reference sequence). This CDR3 contains 10 residues. In DNA form, the CDR3 reads TGCAGTGCGAGAGGCTATGGCTACACCTTC. It is translated as CSARGYGYTF.

The CDR3 reads CASSIGSGEFYEQYF. For the CDR3, the DNA is TGTGCCAGTAGTATAGGTAGCGGGGAGTTCTACGAGCAGTACTTC. The chain uses TRBV19 and TRBJ2-7, with 8 bases that match TRBD2. This CDR3 spans 15 amino acids. After removal of 1 base from V and 3 bases from J, the junction contained 5 bases not matched to a gene. Per the germline V gene, CDR1 is LNHDA and CDR2 is SQIVND (reference sequence).